This T cell receptor (beta chain) was obtained from a study of blood T cell repertoires in COVID-19. J was trimmed by 0 bases and V by 3 bases; bases with no gene match: 4. CDR1 is MNHEY, CDR2 SVGAGI, per germline. The CDR3 length is 15 residues. The protocol was immunoSEQ multiplex PCR, while the TCRdb copy is restricted to in-frame clones and leaves out a portion. The sample records about 130,000 clones, roughly 72% being singletons. The V gene is TRBV6-5, the J gene TRBJ1-2, with 7 positions matching TRBD1. The sequence derives from a man aged 55 to 70 with acute or convalescent COVID-19. The sample was peripheral blood. CDR3 coding DNA: TGTGCCAGCAGTTATACAGGGGAGGCTAACTATGGCTACACCTTC. It yields the protein CASSYTGEANYGYTF.